One and the same sample provided the 31 T cell receptor beta chains below, sequenced in a study of cytomegalovirus exposure and HLA in healthy donors. Primers included in the PCR were 60 Vbeta and 13 Jbeta primers. TCRdb keeps only in-frame clones here, not all; method: immunoSEQ multiplex PCR. The sample records roughly 110,000 clones, over 75% being singletons. Sequencing used PBMCs. The receptors here all came from a man between 60 and 70 years old in good health and CMV-seronegative.

The chain is built from TRBV5-1 and TRBJ2-3, with TRBD2 matching over 10 bases. Germline lookup yields CDR1 SGHRS and CDR2 YFSETQ. J was trimmed by 4 bases and V by 5 bases; bases with no gene match: 10. The CDR3 spans 16 residues. CDR3 loop: CASRLGLLAGSDTQYF. CDR3 DNA sequence: TGCGCCAGCAGGTTAGGGTTACTAGCGGGGTCAGATACGCAGTATTTT.

The rearrangement uses TRBV11-2 and TRBJ2-5; D may be TRBD2 (7 bases). The CDR3 sequence is 13 residues long. Germline CDR1 SGHAT, CDR2 FQNNGV. V lost 10 bases, J lost 8 bases, and 20 bases lay in between. CDR3 residues: CATSRGAGGTQYF. CDR3 in DNA: TGTGCCACTTCTCGGGGGGCAGGAGGAACCCAGTACTTC.

CDR3 sequence reads: CASSPGTVGELFF. CDR3 bases: TGTGCCAGCAGCCCCGGGACAGTCGGGGAGCTGTTTTTT. The V call is TRBV7-9, the J call TRBJ2-2, with 7 bases identical to TRBD1. J was trimmed by 7 bases and V by 5 bases; bases with no gene match: 4. CDR1 and CDR2 (germline): SEHNR, FQNEAQ (reference sequence). The CDR3 runs 13 residues.

The gene calls are TRBV4-1 and TRBJ1-6; tentative D call: TRBD1 (5 bases). Germline lookup yields CDR1 MGHRA and CDR2 YSYEKL. Deletions cut 1 base from V and 7 bases from J, with 11 bases between. The CDR3 sequence is 15 residues long. The CDR3 spells CASSQGAGGNSPLHF. Written as DNA, the CDR3 is TGCGCCAGCAGCCAAGGGGCCGGGGGGAATTCACCCCTCCACTTT.

V and J are TRBV7-2 and TRBJ2-7; the match to TRBD2 covers 9 bases. The length of the CDR3 is 17 residues. Unmatched junction bases numbered 12, after V lost 4 bases and J lost 2 bases. Germline CDR1 reads SGHTA; CDR2 reads FQGNSA. The CDR3 nucleotides are TGTGCCAGCAGCTCACAAGCGGGGGGCTCCCTCACCTACGAGCAGTACGTC. Amino acid sequence: CASSSQAGGSLTYEQYV.

The V gene is TRBV7-3, the J gene TRBJ1-2; 7 bases align to TRBD1. CDR3 length: 13 amino acids. The junction had 8 bases not matched to a gene; V was cut back by 5 bases and J by 8 bases. Germline assignment: CDR1 SGHTA and CDR2 FQGTGA. The CDR3: CASSLTGLVGYTF. In DNA, the CDR3 is TGTGCCAGCAGCCTGACAGGGTTGGTGGGCTACACCTTC.

The chain uses TRBV7-2 and TRBJ1-3, with D tentatively TRBD1 (5 bases). Trimming removed 5 bases at V and 3 bases at J, with 11 bases between. The CDR3 sequence is 14 residues long. Germline CDR1 SGHTA, CDR2 FQGNSA. The CDR3 sequence: CASSPGGSGNTIYF. The DNA for the CDR3 is TGTGCCAGCAGCCCTGGGGGGAGTGGAAACACCATATATTTT. The full variable domain, completed using reference TRBV7-2 and TRBJ1-3, is GAGVSQSPSNKVTEKGKDVELRCDPISGHTALYWYRQSLGQGLEFLIYFQGNSAPDKSGLPSDRFSAERTGGSVSTLTIQRTQQEDSAVYLCASSPGGSGNTIYFGEGSWLTVV.

This clone was seen more than once but under ten times. The rearrangement links TRBV9 to TRBJ2-1; weak D call: TRBD2 (5 bases). Germline V gives CDR1 SGDLS, CDR2 YYNGEE. This CDR3 has 15 amino acids. Trimming shortened V by 4 bases and J by 3 bases, and 14 bases separated the two germline ends. The CDR3: CASSPGLGSYNEQFF. In DNA form, the CDR3 reads TGTGCCAGCAGCCCAGGACTGGGAAGCTACAATGAGCAGTTCTTC. The full variable domain, rest sourced from reference TRBV9 and TRBJ2-1, is DSGVTQTPKHLITATGQRVTLRCSPRSGDLSVYWYQQSLDQGLQFLIQYYNGEERAKGNILERFSAQQFPDLHSELNLSSLELGDSALYFCASSPGLGSYNEQFFGPGTRLTVL.

The chain combines TRBV7-6 with TRBJ2-4, with TRBD2 matching over 9 bases. Germline assignment: CDR1 SGHVS and CDR2 FNYEAQ. The V segment lost 5 bases and the J segment 7 bases; nucleotides outside the gene matches: 9. The CDR3 covers 15 residues. The CDR3 is CASSPQASGDNIQYF. As DNA, the CDR3 is TGTGCCAGCAGCCCCCAAGCTAGCGGGGACAACATTCAGTACTTC.

The chain combines TRBV6-5 with TRBJ2-5; D might be TRBD1 (6 bases). Trimming took off 5 bases at V and 5 bases at J, with 15 bases between the two ends. Germline lookup yields CDR1 MNHEY and CDR2 SVGAGI. This CDR3 is built from 14 residues. This chain's CDR3 is CASSPSGQKETQYF. CDR3 sequence (DNA): TGTGCCAGCAGTCCCTCCGGACAGAAGGAGACCCAGTACTTC.

This sequence joins TRBV30 and TRBJ2-2; TRBD1 might be the D (6 bases). Germline-derived CDR1 and CDR2 are GTSNPN and SVGIG (reference sequence). V was pared by 1 base and J by 2 bases, with 20 bases between. The CDR3 is 18 residues long. In DNA form, the CDR3 reads TGTGCCTGGAGTGGGGTCATATTTGGGGGCGCAAACACCGGGGAGCTGTTTTTT. This sequence encodes CAWSGVIFGGANTGELFF.

This chain's CDR3 is CASSLFLDRMNTEAFF. The CDR3 coding sequence is TGTGCCAGCAGTTTATTCCTAGACAGGATGAACACTGAAGCTTTCTTT. The J gene is TRBJ1-1, the V gene TRBV27; a possible D gene is TRBD1 (6 bases). Germline V lookup: CDR1 MNHEY, CDR2 SMNVEV (reference sequence). With 1 base removed from V and 0 bases from J, the gap between germline ends came to 12 bases. The CDR3 has 16 residues.

The V call is TRBV7-2, the J call TRBJ1-1; D is unresolved. Per germline, CDR1 SGHTA and CDR2 FQGNSA. This CDR3 spans 15 amino acids. Trimming took 5 bases from V and 1 from J, leaving 14 bases between them. CDR3 residues: CASSPRQESNTEAFF. In nucleotides, the CDR3 is TGTGCCAGCAGCCCCCGCCAGGAATCGAACACTGAAGCTTTCTTT.

This chain links TRBV6-1 with TRBJ2-2; 7 positions match TRBD1. CDR3 length: 15 residues. The trim removed 6 bases at V and 5 bases at J, leaving 9 bases unmatched. Germline lookup yields CDR1 MNHNS and CDR2 SASEGT. CDR3 nucleotide sequence: TGTGCCAGCAGAAGACAGGGCGGGTTAACCGGGGAGCTGTTTTTT. It encodes CASRRQGGLTGELFF.

The chain joins TRBV9 to TRBJ2-7; tentatively, D is TRBD2 (5 bases). Trimming left V 4 bases short and J 6 bases short, with 20 bases between. The CDR3 sequence is 15 residues long. The V gene's germline CDR1 is SGDLS and CDR2 YYNGEE. The DNA for the CDR3 is TGTGCCAGCAGCCCACTAGGACCGACAAATACCGAGCAGTACTTC. This encodes CASSPLGPTNTEQYF.

This chain connects TRBV7-9 to TRBJ1-2; a weak D match, TRBD1 (6 bases). V dropped 4 bases and J dropped 2 bases, with 11 bases sitting between them. The CDR3 has 14 amino acids. Germline-derived CDR1 and CDR2 are SEHNR and FQNEAQ (reference sequence). CDR3 in DNA: TGTGCCAGCAGCTATGACAGGTTGAACTATGGCTACACCTTC. Translation: CASSYDRLNYGYTF.

In this sample, this clone turned up a few times. The genes are TRBV7-6 and TRBJ1-3, with 12 bases fitting TRBD1. V lost 5 bases and J lost 3; bases outside the gene matches: 5. Germline V gene sequence: CDR1 SGHVS, CDR2 FNYEAQ. This CDR3 has 16 residues. CDR3: CASSMGQGAFGNTIYF. The CDR3 nucleotides read TGTGCCAGCAGCATGGGACAGGGGGCTTTTGGAAACACCATATATTTT.

This sequence joins TRBV18 and TRBJ1-6, with D possibly being TRBD1 (6 bases). Trimming removed 3 bases from V and 5 bases from J, with 11 bases in between. The CDR3 is made up of 15 amino acids. CDR1 and CDR2 from the germline V gene are KGHSH and LQKENI. CDR3 coding DNA: TGTGCCAGCTCACCCACGTCAGGGGATAATTCACCCCTCCACTTT. Amino acid sequence: CASSPTSGDNSPLHF.

This chain uses TRBV5-4 with TRBJ2-3; D gene unclear. This CDR3 region has 15 residues. The ends were cut back, 0 bases at V and 2 bases at J, with 10 bases in the middle. Germline assignment: CDR1 SGHNT and CDR2 YYREEE (reference sequence). The CDR3 loop reads CASSLASSPTDTQYF. CDR3 sequence (DNA): TGTGCCAGCAGCTTGGCATCTAGTCCCACAGATACGCAGTATTTT. Using reference TRBV5-4 and TRBJ2-3 for the parts outside the CDR3, the full variable domain is ETGVTQSPTHLIKTRGQQVTLRCSSQSGHNTVSWYQQALGQGPQFIFQYYREEENGRGNFPPRFSGLQFPNYSSELNVNALELDDSALYLCASSLASSPTDTQYFGPGTRLTVL.

The chain joins TRBV5-1 to TRBJ2-7; 8 nucleotides agree with TRBD2. The CDR3 sequence is 18 residues long. Germline values: CDR1 SGHRS, CDR2 YFSETQ. V was pared by 3 bases and J by 0 bases, with 14 bases of the junction left unmatched. The CDR3 loop reads CASSWAPGGSGSSYEQYF. CDR3 coding DNA: TGCGCCAGCAGCTGGGCCCCGGGGGGCAGCGGGAGCTCCTACGAGCAGTACTTC.

This clone was observed a handful of times. CDR3 residues: CASSSRQASSYNEQFF. CDR3 sequence (DNA): TGTGCCAGCAGCTCCCGACAGGCTAGCTCCTACAATGAGCAGTTCTTC. The chain has TRBV7-3 and TRBJ2-1, with D possibly matching TRBD1 (6 bases). Between the trimmed V and J ends, which lost 4 bases and 0 bases, there was a span of 13 bases. Germline values: CDR1 SGHTA, CDR2 FQGTGA. This CDR3 has 16 amino acids.

The chain couples TRBV5-5 to TRBJ1-2; 7 positions match TRBD1. CDR3 size: 17 residues. The V segment lost 0 bases and the J segment 0 bases; nucleotides outside the gene matches: 8. The germline gives CDR1 SGHKS, CDR2 YYEKEE (reference sequence). CDR3 in DNA: TGTGCCAGCAGCTTGGTGGCAGGGGGATATGCTAACTATGGCTACACCTTC. Translating it yields CASSLVAGGYANYGYTF. Complete variable domain (other parts from reference TRBV5-5 and TRBJ1-2): DAGVTQSPTHLIKTRGQQVTLRCSPISGHKSVSWYQQVLGQGPQFIFQYYEKEERGRGNFPDRFSARQFPNYSSELNVNALLLGDSALYLCASSLVAGGYANYGYTFGSGTRLTVV.

This clone has a single count. A read error may account for a junction end that differs from germline. The same CDR3 also results from other DNA sequences found in this sample. J is TRBJ2-7 and V is TRBV9; 9 bases align to TRBD1. The CDR3 runs 15 residues. The germline CDR1 and CDR2 sequences are SGDLS and YYNGEE. CDR3 nucleotide sequence: TGTGCTAGCAGCGTAGGGGGACAGGGCCGAGGCGGGCAGTACTTC. As protein: CASSVGGQGRGGQYF.

This clone was counted a few times. The rearrangement uses TRBV28 and TRBJ1-2; 11 nucleotides align to TRBD1. V dropped 1 base and J dropped 7; count of bases not matched to a gene: 5. The CDR3 has 15 residues. Looked up from germline, CDR1 is MDHEN and CDR2 is SYDVKM. Here the CDR3 reads CASSLFGQGASGYTF. CDR3 bases: TGTGCCAGCAGTTTATTTGGACAGGGGGCTTCTGGCTACACCTTC.

V is TRBV28 and J is TRBJ1-5; no firm D call. Trimming left V 7 bases short and J 5 bases short, with 18 bases between. The germline V gene has CDR1 MDHEN and CDR2 SYDVKM. The CDR3 runs to 15 residues. The CDR3 is CASIGPRLGDQPQHF. CDR3 bases: TGTGCCAGCATAGGTCCGAGACTCGGCGATCAGCCCCAGCATTTT.

This clone has a handful of counts. J is TRBJ2-6 and V is TRBV4-3; no clear D gene. The V gene's germline CDR1 is LGHNA and CDR2 YSLEER. With 0 bases removed from V and 0 bases from J, the gap between germline ends came to 9 bases. The CDR3 loop spans 17 amino acids. The CDR3 here is CASSQDTLTSGANVLTF. In DNA form, the CDR3 reads TGCGCCAGCAGCCAAGATACACTAACCTCTGGGGCCAACGTCCTGACTTTC.

The chain is built from TRBV5-4 and TRBJ2-5; 13 nucleotides agree with TRBD2. The germline V gene encodes CDR1 SGHNT and CDR2 YYREEE (reference sequence). V gave up 0 bases and J gave up 5 bases; unmatched junction bases: 7. This CDR3 is built from 17 residues. CDR3 amino acids: CASSLGLAGGGIETQYF. As DNA, the CDR3 is TGTGCCAGCAGCTTGGGACTAGCGGGGGGTGGGATCGAGACCCAGTACTTC.

The chain combines TRBV5-1 with TRBJ2-1; D might be TRBD1 (6 bases). The CDR3 runs 14 residues. Germline V gene lookup returns CDR1 SGHRS and CDR2 YFSETQ. Between the trimmed V and J ends, which lost 0 bases and 5 bases, there was a span of 9 bases. The CDR3 bases are TGCGCCAGCAGCTTGGGTCAGGGGAACAATGAGCAGTTCTTC. Encoded protein: CASSLGQGNNEQFF.

The rearrangement uses TRBV11-2 and TRBJ2-1, with 7 bases aligning to TRBD1. The CDR3 consists of 15 residues. CDR1 SGHAT and CDR2 FQNNGV come from the germline V gene. Trimming cost V 4 bases and J 4 bases; bases outside gene matches: 7. The CDR3 region has the DNA TGTGCCAGCAGCTCAAAGGACAGGTCATACAATGAGCAGTTCTTC. It specifies CASSSKDRSYNEQFF.

CDR3 coding DNA: TGTGCCAGCACTGCTAGCGGCGGGTCCTTTGAGCAGTTCTTC. It is translated as CASTASGGSFEQFF. The V and J genes are TRBV6-1 and TRBJ2-1, with 7 bases identical to TRBD2. The CDR3 has 14 amino acids. Per germline, CDR1 MNHNS and CDR2 SASEGT. The V segment lost 7 bases and the J segment 9 bases; nucleotides outside the gene matches: 12.

The CDR3 here is CASSPLGTSAETQYF. CDR3 nucleotide sequence: TGCGCCAGCAGCCCCCTTGGGACTTCGGCGGAGACCCAGTACTTC. The rearrangement uses TRBV5-1 and TRBJ2-5, with D possibly matching TRBD2 (6 bases). The CDR3 extends over 15 amino acids. Deletions cut 4 bases from V and 5 bases from J, with 18 bases between. Germline V lookup: CDR1 SGHRS, CDR2 YFSETQ.